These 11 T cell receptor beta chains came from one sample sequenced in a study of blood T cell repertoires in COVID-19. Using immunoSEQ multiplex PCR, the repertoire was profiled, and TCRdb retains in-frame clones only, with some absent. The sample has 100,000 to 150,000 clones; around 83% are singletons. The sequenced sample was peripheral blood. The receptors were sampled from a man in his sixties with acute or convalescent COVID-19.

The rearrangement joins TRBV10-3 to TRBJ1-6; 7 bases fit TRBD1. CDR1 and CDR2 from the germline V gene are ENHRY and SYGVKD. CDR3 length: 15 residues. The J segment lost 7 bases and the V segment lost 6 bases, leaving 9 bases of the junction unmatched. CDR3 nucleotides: TGTGCCATCAGGGAAAGAGACAGGGACAATTCACCCCTCCACTTT. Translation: CAIRERDRDNSPLHF.

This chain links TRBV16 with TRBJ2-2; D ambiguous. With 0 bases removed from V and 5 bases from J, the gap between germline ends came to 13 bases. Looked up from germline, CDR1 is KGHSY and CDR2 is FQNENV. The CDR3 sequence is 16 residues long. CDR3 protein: CASSQSAGLMTGELFF. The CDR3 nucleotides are TGTGCCAGCAGCCAATCGGCTGGGCTTATGACCGGGGAGCTGTTTTTT.

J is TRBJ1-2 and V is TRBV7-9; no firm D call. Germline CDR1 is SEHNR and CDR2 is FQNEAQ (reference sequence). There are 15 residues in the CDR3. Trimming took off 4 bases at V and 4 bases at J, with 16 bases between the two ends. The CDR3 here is CASSSPTRGSYGYTF. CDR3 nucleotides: TGTGCCAGCAGCTCTCCGACCAGAGGTTCCTATGGCTACACCTTC.

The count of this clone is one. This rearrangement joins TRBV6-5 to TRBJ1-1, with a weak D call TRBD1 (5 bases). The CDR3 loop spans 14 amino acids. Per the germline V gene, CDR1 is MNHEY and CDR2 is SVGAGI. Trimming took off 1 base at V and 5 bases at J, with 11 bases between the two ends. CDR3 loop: CASSYLGDWTEAFF. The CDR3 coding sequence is TGTGCCAGCAGTTACTTAGGGGATTGGACTGAAGCTTTCTTT.

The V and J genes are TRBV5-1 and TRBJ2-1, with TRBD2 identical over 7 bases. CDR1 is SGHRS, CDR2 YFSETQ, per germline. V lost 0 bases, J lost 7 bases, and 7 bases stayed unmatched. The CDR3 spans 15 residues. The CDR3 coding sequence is TGCGCCAGCAGCTTGGCGGCGGGAGCCAGAAATGAGCAGTTCTTC. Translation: CASSLAAGARNEQFF.

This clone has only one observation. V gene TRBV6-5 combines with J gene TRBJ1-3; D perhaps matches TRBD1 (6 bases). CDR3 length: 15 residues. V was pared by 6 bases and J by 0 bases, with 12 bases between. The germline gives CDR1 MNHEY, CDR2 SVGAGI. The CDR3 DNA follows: TGTGCCAGCAGCAGAGACAGGATCTCTGGAAACACCATATATTTT. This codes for CASSRDRISGNTIYF.

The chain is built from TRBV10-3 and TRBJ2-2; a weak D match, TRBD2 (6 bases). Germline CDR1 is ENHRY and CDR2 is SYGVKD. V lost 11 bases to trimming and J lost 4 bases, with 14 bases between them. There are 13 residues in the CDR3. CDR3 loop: CAASSVGTGELFF. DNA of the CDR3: TGTGCCGCCTCTAGCGTAGGCACCGGGGAGCTGTTTTTT.

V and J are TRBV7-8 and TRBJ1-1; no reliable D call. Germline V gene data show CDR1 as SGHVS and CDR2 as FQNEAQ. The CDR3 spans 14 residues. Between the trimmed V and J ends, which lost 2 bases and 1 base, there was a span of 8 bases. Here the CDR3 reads CASSLSSGNTEAFF. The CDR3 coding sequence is TGTGCCAGCAGCTTATCTTCGGGGAACACTGAAGCTTTCTTT.

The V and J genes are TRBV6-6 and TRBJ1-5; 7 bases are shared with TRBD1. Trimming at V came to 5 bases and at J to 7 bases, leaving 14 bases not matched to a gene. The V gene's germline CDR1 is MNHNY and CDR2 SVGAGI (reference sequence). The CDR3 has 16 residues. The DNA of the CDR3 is TGTGCCAGCAGTCGCCGGGACAGTTTTCTTCAACAGCCCCAGCATTTT. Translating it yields CASSRRDSFLQQPQHF.

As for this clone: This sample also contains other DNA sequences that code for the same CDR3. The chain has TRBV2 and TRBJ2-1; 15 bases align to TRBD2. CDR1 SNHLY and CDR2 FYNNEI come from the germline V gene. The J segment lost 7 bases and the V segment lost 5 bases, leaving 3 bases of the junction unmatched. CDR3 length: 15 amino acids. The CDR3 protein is CASSLGTSGRNEQFF. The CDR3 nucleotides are TGTGCCAGCAGTCTCGGGACTAGCGGGAGGAATGAGCAGTTCTTC.

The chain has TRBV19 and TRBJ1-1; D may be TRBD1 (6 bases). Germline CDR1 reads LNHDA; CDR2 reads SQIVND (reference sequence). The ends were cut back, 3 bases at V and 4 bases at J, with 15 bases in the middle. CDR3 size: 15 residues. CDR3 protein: CASSIGGGHLTEAFF. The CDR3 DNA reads TGTGCCAGTAGTATTGGGGGGGGACATCTCACTGAAGCTTTCTTT.